This is a list of T cell receptor beta chains from one sample in a study of T cells in Graves' hyperthyroidism and ophthalmopathy. TCRdb independently ran MiXCR on the multiplex PCR reads; one entry per CDR3 protein. The repertoire holds hundreds of thousands of distinct CDR3 sequences, with 11% to 15% as singletons. The sample taken for sequencing was blood. These receptors all come from a woman between 40 and 50 years old with Graves' hyperthyroidism. The CDR3 runs from the conserved cysteine through the conserved F or W. The D gene is left open where the match is weak. Clone size is shown for a subset of rows, as once, few, many or a class of expanded clone.

V: TRBV10-3; size: few; D: -; J: TRBJ1-1; CDR3: CAISAWAPGSEAFF; DNA: TGTGCCATCAGCGCGTGGGCGCCGGGGTCTGAAGCTTTCTTT
V: TRBV28; size: few; D: TRBD2; J: TRBJ2-2; CDR3: CASSPGGLATGELFF; DNA: TGTGCCAGCAGTCCGGGGGGACTAGCAACCGGGGAGCTGTTTTTT
V: TRBV6-1; size: many; D: TRBD2; J: TRBJ2-1; CDR3: CASRTGLAGATSYNEQFF; DNA: TGTGCCAGCAGGACGGGACTAGCGGGAGCGACCTCCTACAATGAGCAGTTCTTC
V: TRBV29-1; size: -; D: TRBD1; J: TRBJ2-2; CDR3: CSVAGQGAGYTGELFF; DNA: TGCAGCGTCGCGGGACAGGGGGCCGGTTACACCGGGGAGCTGTTTTTT
V: TRBV5-1; size: many; D: TRBD1; J: TRBJ1-2; CDR3: CASSWTGGDGYTF; DNA: TGCGCCAGCAGCTGGACAGGGGGCGATGGCTACACCTTC
V: TRBV28; size: many; D: -; J: TRBJ2-1; CDR3: CASSLEDWLNEQFF; DNA: TGTGCCAGCAGTTTAGAAGACTGGCTCAATGAGCAGTTCTTC
V: TRBV12-3/TRBV12-4; size: many; D: -; J: TRBJ1-3; CDR3: CASSARVKSSGNTIYF; DNA: TGTGCCAGCAGTGCAAGGGTTAAAAGCTCTGGAAACACCATATATTTT
V: TRBV28; size: many; D: -; J: TRBJ2-6; CDR3: CASSPRGSSGANVLTF; DNA: TGTGCCAGCAGTCCTAGGGGGAGCTCTGGGGCCAACGTCCTGACTTTC
V: TRBV20-1; size: many; D: -; J: TRBJ2-3; CDR3: CSARVADTDTQYF; DNA: TGCAGTGCTAGAGTGGCGGACACAGATACGCAGTATTTT
V: TRBV19; size: few; D: -; J: TRBJ2-1; CDR3: CASSTRGAGSYNEQFF; DNA: TGTGCCAGTAGTACGCGCGGGGCGGGGTCCTACAATGAGCAGTTCTTC
V: TRBV27; size: -; D: TRBD1; J: TRBJ1-2; CDR3: CASVGTGRLYGYTF; DNA: TGTGCCAGCGTGGGGACAGGGCGGCTCTATGGCTACACCTTC
V: TRBV7-2; size: many; D: TRBD1; J: TRBJ2-1; CDR3: CASRKTGGYNEQFF; DNA: TGTGCCAGCAGAAAGACAGGGGGGTACAATGAGCAGTTCTTC
V: TRBV18; size: few; D: -; J: TRBJ1-6; CDR3: CASSTTRVESPLHF; DNA: TGTGCCAGCTCAACGACCAGGGTGGAATCACCCCTCCACTTT
V: TRBV24-1; size: few; D: -; J: TRBJ2-1; CDR3: CATSDLSGHEQFF; DNA: TGTGCCACCAGTGATTTGTCGGGGCATGAGCAGTTCTTC
V: TRBV28; size: many; D: -; J: TRBJ2-7; CDR3: CASSWSRASYEQYF; DNA: TGTGCCAGCAGTTGGAGCAGGGCTTCCTACGAGCAGTACTTC
V: TRBV10-2; size: few; D: -; J: TRBJ2-5; CDR3: CASSEIGGGETQYF; DNA: TGCGCCAGCAGTGAGATCGGAGGTGGGGAGACCCAGTACTTC
V: TRBV27; size: many; D: -; J: TRBJ2-7; CDR3: CASSAAGEQYF; DNA: TGTGCCAGCAGCGCGGCTGGCGAGCAGTACTTC
V: TRBV3-1; size: few; D: -; J: TRBJ1-2; CDR3: CASSQALSGYTF; DNA: TGTGCCAGCAGCCAAGCGTTGTCCGGCTACACCTTC
V: TRBV14; size: -; D: TRBD1; J: TRBJ2-1; CDR3: CASSPRTGLGEQFF; DNA: TGTGCCAGCAGCCCTCGGACAGGCCTTGGTGAGCAGTTCTTC
V: TRBV5-1; size: few; D: TRBD1; J: TRBJ2-2; CDR3: CASSLGQGGPGELFF; DNA: TGCGCCAGCAGCCTGGGACAGGGGGGTCCCGGGGAGCTGTTTTTT
V: TRBV5-8; size: many; D: TRBD1; J: TRBJ2-5; CDR3: CANARQGRQETQYF; DNA: TGTGCCAACGCGAGACAGGGGCGTCAAGAGACCCAGTACTTC
V: TRBV20-1; size: -; D: TRBD2; J: TRBJ2-1; CDR3: CSARGVAGGPNEQFF; DNA: TGCAGTGCTAGAGGGGTGGCGGGAGGGCCAAATGAGCAGTTCTTC
V: TRBV18; size: many; D: -; J: TRBJ2-3; CDR3: CASSPNRGTDTQYF; DNA: TGTGCCAGCTCACCGAATAGGGGCACAGATACGCAGTATTTT
V: TRBV20-1; size: -; D: TRBD2; J: TRBJ2-2; CDR3: CSARPGLAGPNTGELFF; DNA: TGCAGTGCTAGACCCGGACTAGCGGGTCCGAACACCGGGGAGCTGTTTTTT
V: TRBV6-1; size: many; D: -; J: TRBJ2-7; CDR3: CASSFGMTSPYEQYF; DNA: TGTGCCAGCAGTTTTGGAATGACTAGTCCCTACGAGCAGTACTTC
V: TRBV20-1; size: many; D: -; J: TRBJ2-7; CDR3: CSARRSSYEQYF; DNA: TGCAGTGCGCGGCGGAGCTCCTACGAGCAGTACTTC